The clone carrying this TCR beta chain has only a few counts. Antigen specificity is unknown. These data originate in a study of CD8 T cells in ankylosing spondylitis. General observations from the study: In ankylosing spondylitis blood, a motif of roughly 8 highly homologous TCR beta variants appeared characteristic.

From the 5' RACE reads, TCRdb called clonotypes with MiXCR, one entry per CDR3 protein. The sample consists of roughly 350,000 distinct CDR3 sequences, approximately 8.2% of them appearing once. The CDR3 length is 15 residues. The V gene end was trimmed by 5 bases and the J gene end by 6 bases; junction bases not matched to a gene: 8. The origin of this receptor is a male donor with ankylosing spondylitis. J is TRBJ2-7 and V is TRBV12-3 or TRBV12-4; 12 bases fit TRBD2. Source material: blood, either unsorted or a sorted T cell fraction (not recorded which). CDR3 nucleotide sequence: TGTGCCAGCAGTCCAAGGACTAGCGGGGCCGGCGAGCAGTACTTC. Its protein product is CASSPRTSGAGEQYF.